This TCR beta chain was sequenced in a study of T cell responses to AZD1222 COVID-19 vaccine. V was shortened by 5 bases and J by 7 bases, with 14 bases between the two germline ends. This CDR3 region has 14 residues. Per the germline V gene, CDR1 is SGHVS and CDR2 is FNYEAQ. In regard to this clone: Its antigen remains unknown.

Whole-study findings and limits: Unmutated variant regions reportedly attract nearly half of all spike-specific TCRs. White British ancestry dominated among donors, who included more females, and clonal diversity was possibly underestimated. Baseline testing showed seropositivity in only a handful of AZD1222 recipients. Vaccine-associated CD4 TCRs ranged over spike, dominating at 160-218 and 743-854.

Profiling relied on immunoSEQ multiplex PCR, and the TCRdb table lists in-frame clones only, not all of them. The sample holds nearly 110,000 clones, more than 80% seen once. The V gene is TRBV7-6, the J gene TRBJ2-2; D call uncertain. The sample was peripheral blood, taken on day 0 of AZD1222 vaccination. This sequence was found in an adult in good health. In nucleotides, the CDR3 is TGTGCCAGCAGCCAGACCCTTTCGGGCGGGGAGCTGTTTTTT. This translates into CASSQTLSGGELFF.